Reported below is one TCR beta chain. What it recognizes is unknown. This sample was taken from a study of beta chain features in type 1 diabetes. About the research overall: Patients were similar to healthy donors in age and gender (as well as in cell yields). Findings and limits, study-wide: In cDNA sequencing, cells with high TCR expression could be over-represented.

The investigators reverse transcribed all of the isolated RNA, so they sequenced expressed TCRB transcripts. Repertoires were generated with immunoSEQ multiplex PCR, while TCRdb's copy carries only in-frame clones and drops some. Among 200,000 to 250,000 clones listed, under 13% were seen once. Germline V gives CDR1 MNHNS, CDR2 SASEGT. The junction had 10 bases not matched to a gene; V was cut back by 2 bases and J by 2 bases. CDR3 length: 17 residues. The V call is TRBV6-1, the J call TRBJ2-3; 7 nucleotides line up with TRBD1. The specimen was central memory CD4+ T cells from blood. The receptor was isolated from a man younger than 30 in good health. This CDR3 reads CASSEYLGGQTTDTQYF. The CDR3 nucleotides are TGTGCCAGCAGTGAATATTTAGGGGGACAGACCACAGATACGCAGTATTTT.